Listed below are T cell receptor beta chains from one sample, sequenced in a study of blood T cell repertoires in COVID-19. Profiling relied on immunoSEQ multiplex PCR, and the TCRdb table lists in-frame clones only, not all of them. The sample includes over 140,000 clones, about 82% of them seen just once. Specimen: peripheral blood. The receptors originated from a woman of 80 years or more with active or convalescent COVID-19. The conserved cysteine and the conserved F or W are not part of the CDR3 here. D genes are given only for firm matches. Where a row states a size, it is once, few, many or the class of an expanded clone; other rows omit it.

17	.	TRBD2	TRBV4-2	TRBJ2-1	ASSQDQRSSGGRVSEQF
12	.	.	TRBV19	TRBJ1-6	ASSTAGLNSPLH
14	.	TRBD1	TRBV3-1/TRBV3-2	TRBJ1-4	ASSRGRRDRNILLF
12	.	.	TRBV19	TRBJ1-4	ASSRFGTNEKLF
11	few	TRBD1	TRBV28	TRBJ1-2	ASSQGQGRGYT
14	.	TRBD2	TRBV2	TRBJ2-7	ASSEERLAGGMEQY
15	.	TRBD1	TRBV5-1	TRBJ2-6	ASSLDGQGRQANVLT
13	once	.	TRBV5-1	TRBJ1-2	ASSLEGSGEGGYT
14	.	TRBD1	TRBV4-2	TRBJ1-5	ASSQAIQGAYQPQH
14	.	.	TRBV4-3	TRBJ2-2	ASSQVTGTNTGELF
11	.	.	TRBV18	TRBJ2-7	ASSPTDSYEQY
12	.	TRBD1	TRBV19	TRBJ1-2	ASSTWDRGYGYT
14	few	.	TRBV18	TRBJ1-6	ASSDAGAANNSPLH
14	.	TRBD2	TRBV11-2	TRBJ2-7	ASSLVGTSGSYEQY
10	.	.	TRBV15	TRBJ1-6	ATSEANPPLH